The 29 T cell receptor beta chains listed next were all sequenced from one sample in a study of blood T cell repertoires in COVID-19. Here immunoSEQ multiplex PCR was the method, and the copy in TCRdb shows in-frame clones only, minus some. Counted here are 150,000 or so clones, around 82% occurring once; the ten biggest clones make up under 7%. The source material was PBMCs or T cells enriched from blood (not recorded which). The receptors were sampled from a man aged 40-50 years who had recovered from COVID-19.

The chain is built from TRBV28 and TRBJ1-4; 8 nucleotides agree with TRBD1. V shed 8 bases and J 8 bases; nucleotides not matched to a gene: 7. The CDR3 runs to 13 residues. Germline CDR1 reads MDHEN; CDR2 reads SYDVKM. CDR3 sequence: CASRRTGLEKLFF. CDR3 DNA: TGTGCCAGCCGAAGGACAGGGCTAGAAAAACTGTTTTTT.

This chain uses TRBV3-1 (or the pseudogene TRBV3-2) with TRBJ2-1; no clear D gene. This CDR3 has 12 residues. Trimming took off 4 bases at V and 6 bases at J, with 7 bases between the two ends. The germline V gene has CDR1 LGHDT and CDR2 YNNKEL (reference sequence). As DNA, the CDR3 is TGTGCCAGCAGCCCAGGCCCCAATGAGCAGTTCTTC. Encoded protein: CASSPGPNEQFF.

V usage is TRBV5-1 and J usage is TRBJ2-1; 7 nucleotides match TRBD1. The CDR3 sequence is 12 residues long. Trimming cost V 4 bases and J 9 bases; bases outside gene matches: 4. CDR1 and CDR2 from the germline V gene are SGHRS and YFSETQ. CDR3 residues: CASSLRDSEQFF. The CDR3 DNA reads as TGCGCCAGCAGCCTACGGGACAGTGAGCAGTTCTTC. Based on the CDR3 plus reference TRBV5-1 and TRBJ2-1, the full variable domain is KAGVTQTPRYLIKTRGQQVTLSCSPISGHRSVSWYQQTPGQGLQFLFEYFSETQRNKGNFPGRFSGRQFSNSRSEMNVSTLELGDSALYLCASSLRDSEQFFGPGTRLTVL.

The rearrangement links TRBV12-5 to TRBJ1-2, with D possibly being TRBD1 (5 bases). V shed 0 bases and J shed 6 bases, with 14 bases lying between them. Germline-derived CDR1 and CDR2 are LGHNT and FRNRAP. This CDR3 is 15 amino acids long. In DNA, the CDR3 is TGTGCTAGTGGTTTGGTACAATCCCAGGGCCATGGCTACACCTTC. This codes for CASGLVQSQGHGYTF.

This clone came up once. The chain is built from TRBV10-3 and TRBJ1-2, with 7 bases aligning to TRBD1. V gave up 8 bases and J gave up 11 bases; unmatched junction bases: 11. There are 12 residues in the CDR3. Germline assignment: CDR1 ENHRY and CDR2 SYGVKD. CDR3 region: CAIGQDLFKYTF. The CDR3 DNA reads as TGTGCCATCGGACAGGACCTATTTAAGTACACCTTC.

This chain uses TRBV7-9 with TRBJ2-1, with a possible D match to TRBD2 (6 bases). CDR1 is SEHNR, CDR2 FQNEAQ, per germline (reference sequence). The CDR3 sequence is 11 residues long. The V and J ends lost 5 bases and 15 bases respectively, with 14 bases between them. CDR3 bases: TGTGCCAGCAGCCCGGGAGACCGTCTGTTCTTC. Protein: CASSPGDRLFF.

The chain joins TRBV7-9 to TRBJ1-3; 7 bases match TRBD1. The CDR3 has 16 amino acids. Trimming cost V 5 bases and J 1 base; bases outside gene matches: 8. Per germline, CDR1 SEHNR and CDR2 FQNEAQ (reference sequence). For the CDR3, the DNA is TGTGCCAGCAGCCTCAAGGGGGCGGAATCTGGAAACACCATATATTTT. The encoded protein is CASSLKGAESGNTIYF. Full variable domain (rest looked up from reference TRBV7-9 and TRBJ1-3): DTGVSQNPRHKITKRGQNVTFRCDPISEHNRLYWYRQTLGQGPEFLTYFQNEAQLEKSRLLSDRFSAERPKGSFSTLEIQRTEQGDSAMYLCASSLKGAESGNTIYFGEGSWLTVV.

This rearrangement joins TRBV6-5 to TRBJ2-5, with 8 bases fitting TRBD2. The CDR3 has 15 residues. Germline V CDR1 and CDR2: MNHEY, SVGAGI. The V segment lost 6 bases and the J segment 5 bases; nucleotides outside the gene matches: 11. The CDR3 is CASSRRGGVWETQYF. CDR3 bases: TGTGCCAGCAGCCGCCGGGGGGGGGTCTGGGAGACCCAGTACTTC.

V is TRBV5-1 and J is TRBJ1-3; maybe TRBD1 (5 bases). Germline CDR1 is SGHRS and CDR2 is YFSETQ. This CDR3 comprises 14 residues. V lost 5 bases to trimming and J lost 4 bases, with 13 bases between them. The CDR3 DNA reads TGCGCCAGCAGGTCGGGGGAGGAAGGAAACACCATATATTTT. It translates to CASRSGEEGNTIYF.

The genes are TRBV2 and TRBJ2-3, with a tentative D call TRBD1 (5 bases). Trimming cost V 4 bases and J 1 base, with 9 bases left between them. The V gene's germline CDR1 is SNHLY and CDR2 FYNNEI. CDR3 length: 14 amino acids. The CDR3: CASSGGGGTDTQYF. CDR3 nucleotides: TGTGCCAGCAGTGGGGGCGGAGGCACAGATACGCAGTATTTT.

The CDR3 region is CASSPTGAGGTEAFF. CDR3 nucleotides: TGTGCCAGCAGTCCGACAGGGGCCGGGGGCACTGAAGCTTTCTTT. J is TRBJ1-1 and V is TRBV28, with TRBD1 matching over 8 bases. The CDR3 consists of 15 residues. V lost 5 bases and J lost 4; bases outside the gene matches: 9. Germline V lookup: CDR1 MDHEN, CDR2 SYDVKM.

This CDR3 reads CASRRRLAGGNTGELFF. The DNA of the CDR3 is TGTGCCAGCAGGCGTCGTCTAGCGGGGGGCAACACCGGGGAGCTGTTTTTT. This chain links TRBV5-4 with TRBJ2-2; 11 bases agree with TRBD2. The germline V gene encodes CDR1 SGHNT and CDR2 YYREEE (reference sequence). Losses at the gene ends were 5 bases for V and 2 bases for J; bases not matched to a gene: 8. This CDR3 contains 17 residues.

This clone was seen only once. The CDR3 loop is CASSQGTSYEQYV. The CDR3 bases are TGTGCCAGCAGCCAAGGGACTTCCTACGAGCAGTACGTC. The gene calls are TRBV4-2 and TRBJ2-7; TRBD2 might be the D (5 bases). V was cut by 1 base and J by 1 base, with 5 bases left in between. CDR3 length equals 13 residues. Germline CDR1 reads LGHNA; CDR2 reads YNFKEQ.

This sequence joins TRBV30 and TRBJ2-2; 11 bases are shared with TRBD1. Per the germline V gene, CDR1 is GTSNPN and CDR2 is SVGIG (reference sequence). The CDR3 spans 15 residues. Trimming cost V 0 bases and J 9 bases; bases outside gene matches: 6. The CDR3 nucleotides are TGTGCCTGGAGTGTACTCGGGACAGGGGGGAGGGAGCTGTTTTTT. It encodes CAWSVLGTGGRELFF.

The chain recombines TRBV15 with TRBJ2-3; perhaps TRBD1 as D (6 bases). CDR1 LNHNV and CDR2 YYDKDF come from the germline V gene (reference sequence). The CDR3 runs to 14 residues. V was cut by 3 bases and J by 5 bases, with 12 bases left in between. The CDR3 DNA sequence: TGTGCCACCAGCAGGGGATTGACAGGAGATACGCAGTATTTT. Translating it yields CATSRGLTGDTQYF.

This CDR3 reads CASSLRGPGTDTQYF. Here the CDR3 DNA reads TGCGCCAGCAGCTTGAGGGGGCCTGGCACAGATACGCAGTATTTT. V gene TRBV5-1 combines with J gene TRBJ2-3; TRBD1 matches at 7 bases. From germline, CDR1 is SGHRS and CDR2 YFSETQ. V trimming: 1 base; J trimming: 1 base; junction bases outside the gene matches: 3. This CDR3 comprises 15 residues. Supplemented by reference TRBV5-1 and TRBJ2-3, the full variable domain reads KAGVTQTPRYLIKTRGQQVTLSCSPISGHRSVSWYQQTPGQGLQFLFEYFSETQRNKGNFPGRFSGRQFSNSRSEMNVSTLELGDSALYLCASSLRGPGTDTQYFGPGTRLTVL.

This chain uses TRBV29-1 with TRBJ1-2, with TRBD1 as a possible D gene (5 bases). CDR3 length: 13 residues. V was clipped by 3 bases and J by 4 bases, with 12 bases between them. Germline CDR1 is SQVTM and CDR2 is ANQGSEA. CDR3 residues: CSVDKEQGYGYTF. The DNA of the CDR3 is TGCAGCGTTGATAAGGAGCAGGGCTATGGCTACACCTTC.

The chain has TRBV4-2 and TRBJ1-1, with TRBD1 matching over 8 bases. Germline CDR1 is LGHNA and CDR2 is YNFKEQ. The CDR3 totals 15 residues. V lost 4 bases, J lost 1 base, and 5 bases stayed unmatched. CDR3 coding DNA: TGTGCCAGCAGCCCCGGGACAGGTTCGAACACTGAAGCTTTCTTT. Protein product: CASSPGTGSNTEAFF.

This chain uses TRBV6-5 with TRBJ2-3, with TRBD1 matching over 9 bases. V was pared by 8 bases and J by 4 bases, with 4 bases of the junction left unmatched. The CDR3 contains 13 residues. Germline values: CDR1 MNHEY, CDR2 SVGAGI. The CDR3 nucleotides read TGTGCCAGCGGGACAGGGAGGGCAGATACGCAGTATTTT. It specifies CASGTGRADTQYF.

J is TRBJ1-5 and V is TRBV30; TRBD1 agrees at 9 bases. This CDR3 has 14 amino acids. V lost 2 bases to trimming and J lost 6 bases; unmatched junction nucleotides: 5. Germline V gene data show CDR1 as GTSNPN and CDR2 as SVGIG (reference sequence). The DNA of the CDR3 is TGTGCCTGGAGTCTACAGGGGGCGCGTCAGCCCCAGCATTTT. The encoded protein is CAWSLQGARQPQHF.

The genes are TRBV6-5 and TRBJ2-7; D might be TRBD1 (5 bases). The CDR3 has 12 amino acids. Trimming left V 7 bases short and J 2 bases short, with 9 bases between. Germline V gene lookup returns CDR1 MNHEY and CDR2 SVGAGI. The CDR3 is CASKGSPYEQYF. In DNA form, the CDR3 reads TGTGCCAGCAAGGGGTCTCCCTACGAGCAGTACTTC.

The chain is built from TRBV28 and TRBJ2-1, with D perhaps TRBD2 (7 bases). Trimming stripped 6 bases from V and 1 base from J, with 19 bases between. This CDR3 has 17 amino acids. Germline values: CDR1 MDHEN, CDR2 SYDVKM. The CDR3 region is CASSAGDTLGSYNEQFF. The CDR3 DNA follows: TGTGCCAGCAGCGCGGGGGACACTCTCGGATCCTACAATGAGCAGTTCTTC.

In DNA, the CDR3 is TGTGCCAGCAGCAAAAAGGTAGACAGGGGGTCGTATTCTGGGGCCAACGTCCTGACTTTC. Amino acid sequence: CASSKKVDRGSYSGANVLTF. The rearrangement links TRBV21-1 to TRBJ2-6; the table's D call of TRBD1 was not tested on the DNA. TRBV21-1 is a documented pseudogene. This CDR3 has 20 amino acids.

The J gene is TRBJ1-5, the V gene TRBV10-3, with no clear D. Trimming took 3 bases from V and 2 from J, leaving 11 bases between them. The germline CDR1 and CDR2 sequences are ENHRY and SYGVKD. CDR3 length: 15 residues. Here the CDR3 DNA reads TGTGCCATCAGTGACTCGGGGAGGGGCAATCAGCCCCAGCATTTT. This encodes CAISDSGRGNQPQHF.

The rearrangement uses TRBV9 and TRBJ2-3; D not certain. CDR1 and CDR2 (germline): SGDLS, YYNGEE. This CDR3 is built from 15 residues. V lost 3 bases and J lost 4, with 15 bases in between. As DNA, the CDR3 is TGTGCCAGCAGCGGGTCCCCGAGTTTGGCAGATACGCAGTATTTT. This codes for CASSGSPSLADTQYF.

This clone turned up a few times. The chain joins TRBV30 to TRBJ2-2; 13 bases map to TRBD2. The J segment lost 5 bases and the V segment lost 3 bases, leaving 3 bases of the junction unmatched. The V gene's germline CDR1 is GTSNPN and CDR2 SVGIG (reference sequence). This CDR3 comprises 15 residues. The CDR3 here is CAWSGLAGVTGELFF. For the CDR3, the DNA is TGTGCCTGGAGCGGACTAGCGGGGGTTACCGGGGAGCTGTTTTTT.

This CDR3 is CASSWTGSEAFF. For the CDR3, the DNA is TGTGCCAGCAGTTGGACAGGATCTGAAGCTTTCTTT. The genes are TRBV2 and TRBJ1-1; 7 positions agree with TRBD1. The V gene's germline CDR1 is SNHLY and CDR2 FYNNEI. Germline trimming cut 5 bases from V and 6 bases from J; bases unmatched to any gene: 3. The CDR3 is 12 amino acids. The variable domain in full, completed from reference TRBV2 and TRBJ1-1, reads EPEVTQTPSHQVTQMGQEVILRCVPISNHLYFYWYRQILGQKVEFLVSFYNNEISEKSEIFDDQFSVERPDGSNFTLKIRSTKLEDSAMYFCASSWTGSEAFFGQGTRLTVV.

V is TRBV5-6 and J is TRBJ2-2, with TRBD2 matching 7 bases. V shed 2 bases, J shed 5 bases, and the junction held 9 bases outside the gene matches. Per the germline V gene, CDR1 is SGHDT and CDR2 is YYEEEE. The CDR3 runs 16 residues. CDR3 sequence reads: CASSFLAGVTTGELFF. The DNA of the CDR3 is TGTGCCAGCAGCTTCCTGGCGGGGGTGACTACCGGGGAGCTGTTTTTT.

This clone appeared a few times. The V and J genes are TRBV6-1 and TRBJ2-3; no definite D call. The CDR3 contains 14 residues. V lost 3 bases to trimming and J lost 0 bases, with 7 bases between them. Germline values: CDR1 MNHNS, CDR2 SASEGT. The CDR3 region is CASSEGRSTDTQYF. CDR3 nucleotides: TGTGCCAGCAGTGAGGGCCGCAGCACAGATACGCAGTATTTT.